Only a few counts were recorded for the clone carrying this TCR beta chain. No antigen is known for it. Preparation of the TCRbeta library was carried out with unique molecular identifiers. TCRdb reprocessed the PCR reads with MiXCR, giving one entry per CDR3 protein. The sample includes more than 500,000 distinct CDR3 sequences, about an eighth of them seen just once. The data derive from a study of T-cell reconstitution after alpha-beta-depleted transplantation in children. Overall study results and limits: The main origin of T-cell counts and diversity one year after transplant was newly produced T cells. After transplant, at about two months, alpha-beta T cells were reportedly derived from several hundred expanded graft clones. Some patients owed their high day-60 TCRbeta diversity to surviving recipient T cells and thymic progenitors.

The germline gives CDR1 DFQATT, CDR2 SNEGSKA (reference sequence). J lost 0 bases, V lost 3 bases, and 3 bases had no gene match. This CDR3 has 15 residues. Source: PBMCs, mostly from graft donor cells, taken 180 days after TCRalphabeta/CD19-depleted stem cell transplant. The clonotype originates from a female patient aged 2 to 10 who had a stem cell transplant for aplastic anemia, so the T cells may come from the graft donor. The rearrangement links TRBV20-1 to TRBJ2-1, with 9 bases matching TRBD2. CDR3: CSARTSGLSYNEQFF. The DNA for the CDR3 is TGCAGTGCTAGGACTAGCGGACTCTCCTACAATGAGCAGTTCTTC.